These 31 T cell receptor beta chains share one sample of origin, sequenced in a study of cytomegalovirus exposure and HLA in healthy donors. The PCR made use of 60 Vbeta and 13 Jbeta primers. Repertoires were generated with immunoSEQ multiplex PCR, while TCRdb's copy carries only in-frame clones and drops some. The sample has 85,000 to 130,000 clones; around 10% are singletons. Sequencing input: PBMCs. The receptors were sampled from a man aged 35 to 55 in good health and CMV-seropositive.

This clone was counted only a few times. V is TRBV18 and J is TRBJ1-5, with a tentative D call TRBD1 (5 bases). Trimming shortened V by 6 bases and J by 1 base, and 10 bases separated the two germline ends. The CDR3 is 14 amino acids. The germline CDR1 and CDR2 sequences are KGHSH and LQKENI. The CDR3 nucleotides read TGTGCCAGCTCCCGGAGGGACAGCAATCAGCCCCAGCATTTT. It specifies CASSRRDSNQPQHF.

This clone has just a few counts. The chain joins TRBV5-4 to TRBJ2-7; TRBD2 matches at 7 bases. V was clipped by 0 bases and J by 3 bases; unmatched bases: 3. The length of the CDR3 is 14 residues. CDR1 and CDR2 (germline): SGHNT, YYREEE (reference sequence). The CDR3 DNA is TGTGCCAGCAGCTTGGCTTCTAGCGGCTACGAGCAGTACTTC. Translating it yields CASSLASSGYEQYF.

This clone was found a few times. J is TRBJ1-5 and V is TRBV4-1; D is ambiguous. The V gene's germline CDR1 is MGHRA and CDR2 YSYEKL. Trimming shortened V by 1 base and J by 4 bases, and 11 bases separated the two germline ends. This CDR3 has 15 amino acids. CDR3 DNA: TGCGCCAGCAGCCAAGGGCAGGTCCGTAATCAGCCCCAGCATTTT. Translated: CASSQGQVRNQPQHF.

The CDR3 sequence: CASSLVGRDNYGYTF. CDR3 bases: TGTGCCAGCAGCTTGGTGGGCAGGGATAACTATGGCTACACCTTC. The rearrangement joins TRBV5-4 to TRBJ1-2; weak D call: TRBD1 (5 bases). Germline V gene lookup returns CDR1 SGHNT and CDR2 YYREEE (reference sequence). Trimming shortened V by 0 bases and J by 1 base, and 10 bases separated the two germline ends. The CDR3 spans 15 residues.

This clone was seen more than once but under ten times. The CDR3 region has the DNA TGTGCCTGGAGGAGGGGGCTATACAGCCCGGGACTTCAATTAGCCAAAAACATTCAGTACTTC. Translating it yields CAWRRGLYSPGLQLAKNIQYF. The V gene is TRBV30, the J gene TRBJ2-4, with TRBD1 as a possible D gene (7 bases). Trimming stripped 3 bases from V and 0 bases from J, with 30 bases between. Germline V gives CDR1 GTSNPN, CDR2 SVGIG (reference sequence). The CDR3 extends over 21 amino acids.

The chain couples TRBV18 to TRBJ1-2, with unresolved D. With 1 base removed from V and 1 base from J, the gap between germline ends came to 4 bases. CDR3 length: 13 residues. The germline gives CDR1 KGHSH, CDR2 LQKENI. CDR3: CASSPHFNYGYTF. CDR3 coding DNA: TGTGCCAGCTCACCACACTTTAACTATGGCTACACCTTC.

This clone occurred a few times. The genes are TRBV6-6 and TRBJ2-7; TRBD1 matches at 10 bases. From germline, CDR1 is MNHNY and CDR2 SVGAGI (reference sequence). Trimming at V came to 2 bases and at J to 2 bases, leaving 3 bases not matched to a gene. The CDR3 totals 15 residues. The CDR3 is CASSYPGQGAYEQYF. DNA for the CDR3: TGTGCCAGCAGTTACCCAGGACAGGGGGCCTACGAGCAGTACTTC.

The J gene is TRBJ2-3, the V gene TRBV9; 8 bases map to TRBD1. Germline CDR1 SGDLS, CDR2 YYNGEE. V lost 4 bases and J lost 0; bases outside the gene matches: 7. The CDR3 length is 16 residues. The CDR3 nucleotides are TGTGCCAGCAGCATACAAACAGGGGGGAGCACAGATACGCAGTATTTT. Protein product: CASSIQTGGSTDTQYF.

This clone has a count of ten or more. The DNA of the CDR3 is TGTGCCAGCAGTGAATCCCTCCCAGATACGCAGTATTTT. This codes for CASSESLPDTQYF. The chain employs TRBV2 and TRBJ2-3; D call uncertain. The CDR3 is made up of 13 amino acids. V lost 2 bases, J lost 4 bases, and 7 bases lay in between. Germline V gene data show CDR1 as SNHLY and CDR2 as FYNNEI. The whole variable domain, remainder taken from reference TRBV2 and TRBJ2-3, is EPEVTQTPSHQVTQMGQEVILRCVPISNHLYFYWYRQILGQKVEFLVSFYNNEISEKSEIFDDQFSVERPDGSNFTLKIRSTKLEDSAMYFCASSESLPDTQYFGPGTRLTVL.

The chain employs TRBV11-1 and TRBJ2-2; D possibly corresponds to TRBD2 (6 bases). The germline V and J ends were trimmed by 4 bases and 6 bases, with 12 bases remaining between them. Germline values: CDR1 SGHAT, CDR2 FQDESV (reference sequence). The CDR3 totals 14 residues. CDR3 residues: CASSSSLAAGELFF. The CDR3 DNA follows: TGTGCCAGCAGCTCCTCCTTAGCGGCCGGGGAGCTGTTTTTT.

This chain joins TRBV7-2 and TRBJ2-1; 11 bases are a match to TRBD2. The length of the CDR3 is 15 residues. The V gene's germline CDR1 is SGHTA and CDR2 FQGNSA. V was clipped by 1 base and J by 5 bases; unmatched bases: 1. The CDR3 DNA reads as TGTGCCAGCAGCTTAGTAGCGGGAGGGAACAATGAGCAGTTCTTC. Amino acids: CASSLVAGGNNEQFF.

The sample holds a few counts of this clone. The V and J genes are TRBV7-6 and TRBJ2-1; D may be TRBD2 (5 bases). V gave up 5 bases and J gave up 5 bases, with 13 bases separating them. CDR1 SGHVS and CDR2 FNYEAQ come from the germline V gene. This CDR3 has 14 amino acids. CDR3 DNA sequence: TGTGCCAGCAGCCCGGGGATGTCCCACAATGAGCAGTTCTTC. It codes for CASSPGMSHNEQFF.

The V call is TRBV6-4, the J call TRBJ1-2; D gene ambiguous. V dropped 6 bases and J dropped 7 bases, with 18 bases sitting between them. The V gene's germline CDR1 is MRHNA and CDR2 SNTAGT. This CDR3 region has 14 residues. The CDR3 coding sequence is TGTGCCAGCAGGGCGGACCCGGGGTCGCCTGGCTACACCTTC. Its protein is CASRADPGSPGYTF.

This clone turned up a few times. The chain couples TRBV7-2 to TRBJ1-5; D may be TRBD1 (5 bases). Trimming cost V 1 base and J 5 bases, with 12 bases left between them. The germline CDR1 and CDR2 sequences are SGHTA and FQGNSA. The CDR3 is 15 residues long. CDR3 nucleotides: TGTGCCAGCAGCTTAGAGGGCAGGGCCCATCAGCCCCAGCATTTT. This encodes CASSLEGRAHQPQHF.

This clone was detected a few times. For the CDR3, the DNA is TGCGCCAGCAGCCACCTTTTAGATACGCAGTATTTT. Translating it yields CASSHLLDTQYF. The chain carries TRBV4-1 and TRBJ2-3; D gene uncertain. The V and J ends lost 3 bases and 5 bases respectively, with 6 bases between them. The CDR3 spans 12 residues. Germline loops: CDR1 MGHRA, CDR2 YSYEKL.

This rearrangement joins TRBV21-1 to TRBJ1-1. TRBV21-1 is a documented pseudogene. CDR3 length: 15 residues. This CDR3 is CASSRQVLEVAEAFF. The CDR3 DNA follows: TGTGCCAGCAGCCGGCAGGTCTTGGAGGTTGCTGAAGCTTTCTTT.

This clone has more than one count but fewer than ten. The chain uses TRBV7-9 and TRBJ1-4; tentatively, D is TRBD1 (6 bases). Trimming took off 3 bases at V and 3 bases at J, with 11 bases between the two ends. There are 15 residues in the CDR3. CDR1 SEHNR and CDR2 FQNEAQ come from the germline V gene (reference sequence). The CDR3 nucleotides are TGTGCCAGCAGCTTGAAACAGGGTCCTAATGAAAAACTGTTTTTT. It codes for CASSLKQGPNEKLFF.

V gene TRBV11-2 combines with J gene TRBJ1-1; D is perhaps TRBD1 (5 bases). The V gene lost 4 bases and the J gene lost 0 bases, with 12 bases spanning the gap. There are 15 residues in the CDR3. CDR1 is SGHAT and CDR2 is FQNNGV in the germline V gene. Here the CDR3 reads CASSSTGTLNTEAFF. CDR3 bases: TGTGCCAGCAGCTCGACCGGGACTTTGAACACTGAAGCTTTCTTT.

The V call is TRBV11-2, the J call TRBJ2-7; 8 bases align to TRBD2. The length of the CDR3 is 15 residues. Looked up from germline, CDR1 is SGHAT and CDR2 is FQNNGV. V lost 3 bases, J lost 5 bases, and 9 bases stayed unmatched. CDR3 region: CASSLSAGGENEQYF. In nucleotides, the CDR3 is TGTGCCAGCAGCTTGAGTGCGGGAGGAGAGAACGAGCAGTACTTC.

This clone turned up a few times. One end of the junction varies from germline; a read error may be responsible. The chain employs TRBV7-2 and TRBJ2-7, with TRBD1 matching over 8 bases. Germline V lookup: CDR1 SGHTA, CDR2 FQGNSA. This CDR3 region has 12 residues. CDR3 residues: CASSLAGDRTNF. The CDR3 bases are TGTGCCAGCAGCTTAGCGGGGGACAGGACTAACTTC.

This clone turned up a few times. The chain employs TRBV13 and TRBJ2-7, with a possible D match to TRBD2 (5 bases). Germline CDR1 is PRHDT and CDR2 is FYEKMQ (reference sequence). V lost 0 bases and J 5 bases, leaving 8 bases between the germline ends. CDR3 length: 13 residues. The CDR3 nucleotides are TGTGCCAGCAGCTTAGGGACTATTGACGAGCAGTACTTC. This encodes CASSLGTIDEQYF.

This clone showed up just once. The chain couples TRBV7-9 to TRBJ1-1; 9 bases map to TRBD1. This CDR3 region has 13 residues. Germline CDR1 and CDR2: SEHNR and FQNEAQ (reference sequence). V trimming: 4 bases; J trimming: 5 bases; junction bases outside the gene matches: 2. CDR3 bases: TGTGCCAGCAGCTGGACAGGGGATACTGAAGCTTTCTTT. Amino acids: CASSWTGDTEAFF.

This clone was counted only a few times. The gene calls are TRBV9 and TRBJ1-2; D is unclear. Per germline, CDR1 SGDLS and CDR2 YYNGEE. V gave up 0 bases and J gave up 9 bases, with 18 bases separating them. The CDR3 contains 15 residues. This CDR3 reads CASSVGGGMSASYTF. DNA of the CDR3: TGTGCCAGCAGCGTAGGGGGAGGGATGAGTGCGAGCTACACCTTC. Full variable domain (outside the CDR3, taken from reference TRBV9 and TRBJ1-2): DSGVTQTPKHLITATGQRVTLRCSPRSGDLSVYWYQQSLDQGLQFLIQYYNGEERAKGNILERFSAQQFPDLHSELNLSSLELGDSALYFCASSVGGGMSASYTFGSGTRLTVV.

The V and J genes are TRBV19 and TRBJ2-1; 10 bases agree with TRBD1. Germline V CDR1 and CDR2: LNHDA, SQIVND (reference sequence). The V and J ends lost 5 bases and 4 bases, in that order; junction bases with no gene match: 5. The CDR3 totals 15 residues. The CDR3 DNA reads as TGTGCCAGTAGTCCGACAGGGGGCGGGTACAATGAGCAGTTCTTC. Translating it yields CASSPTGGGYNEQFF.

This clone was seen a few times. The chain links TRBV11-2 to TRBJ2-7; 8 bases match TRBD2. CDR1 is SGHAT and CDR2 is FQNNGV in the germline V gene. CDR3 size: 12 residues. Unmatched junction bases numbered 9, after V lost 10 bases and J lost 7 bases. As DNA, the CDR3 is TGTGCCACGGGGGGGGCTCATAGGGAGCAGTACTTC. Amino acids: CATGGAHREQYF.

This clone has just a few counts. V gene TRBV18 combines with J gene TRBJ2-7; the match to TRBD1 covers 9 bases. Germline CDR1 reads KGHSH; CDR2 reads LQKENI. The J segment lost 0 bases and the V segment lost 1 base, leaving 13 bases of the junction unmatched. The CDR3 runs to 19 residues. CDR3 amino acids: CASSPRSRDREPISYEQYF. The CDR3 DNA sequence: TGTGCCAGCTCACCACGAAGTCGGGACAGGGAACCAATCTCCTACGAGCAGTACTTC.

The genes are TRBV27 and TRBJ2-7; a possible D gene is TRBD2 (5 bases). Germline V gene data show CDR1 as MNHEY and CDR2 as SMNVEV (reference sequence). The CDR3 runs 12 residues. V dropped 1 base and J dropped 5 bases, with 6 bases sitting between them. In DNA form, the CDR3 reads TGTGCCAGCAGTTTATTCGGGGACGAGCAGTACTTC. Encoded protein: CASSLFGDEQYF.

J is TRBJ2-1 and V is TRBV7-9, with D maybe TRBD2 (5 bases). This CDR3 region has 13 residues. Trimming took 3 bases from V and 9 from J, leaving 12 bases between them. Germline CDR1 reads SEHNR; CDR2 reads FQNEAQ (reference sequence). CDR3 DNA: TGTGCCAGCAGCTTCTCGGAGGATAGTGAGCAGTTCTTC. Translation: CASSFSEDSEQFF.

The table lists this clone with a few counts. DNA of the CDR3: TGTGCCAGCAGTGAATATGCGGTGAAGAGCTCCTACGAGCAGTACTTC. This gives the protein CASSEYAVKSSYEQYF. The gene calls are TRBV25-1 and TRBJ2-7; D is unclear. The V end lost 0 bases, the J end lost 0 bases, and 12 bases lay between the germline ends. The CDR3 extends over 16 amino acids. Germline-derived CDR1 and CDR2 are MGHDK and SYGVNS.

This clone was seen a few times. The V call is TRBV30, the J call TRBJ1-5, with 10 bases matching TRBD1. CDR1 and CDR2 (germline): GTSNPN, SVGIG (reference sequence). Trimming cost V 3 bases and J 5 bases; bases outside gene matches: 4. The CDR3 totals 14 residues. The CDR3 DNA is TGTGCCTGGAGCGAGACAGGGGGCTATCAGCCCCAGCATTTT. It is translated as CAWSETGGYQPQHF.

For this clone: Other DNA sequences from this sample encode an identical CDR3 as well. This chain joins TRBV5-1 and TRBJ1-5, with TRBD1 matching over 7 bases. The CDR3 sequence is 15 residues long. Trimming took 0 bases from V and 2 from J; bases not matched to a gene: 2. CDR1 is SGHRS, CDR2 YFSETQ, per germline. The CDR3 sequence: CASSLEGAGNQPQHF. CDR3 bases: TGCGCCAGCAGCTTGGAGGGGGCCGGCAATCAGCCCCAGCATTTT. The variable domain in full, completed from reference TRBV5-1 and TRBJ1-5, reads KAGVTQTPRYLIKTRGQQVTLSCSPISGHRSVSWYQQTPGQGLQFLFEYFSETQRNKGNFPGRFSGRQFSNSRSEMNVSTLELGDSALYLCASSLEGAGNQPQHFGDGTRLSIL.